These 8 T cell receptor beta chains share one sample of origin, sequenced in a study of blood T cell repertoires in COVID-19. Libraries were prepared by immunoSEQ multiplex PCR; TCRdb keeps only in-frame clonotypes and omits some of them. The repertoire holds approximately 170,000 clones, with around 87% as singletons. Sequences were obtained from peripheral blood. These receptor sequences come from a woman older than 75 with COVID-19, enrolled during active disease.

This sequence joins TRBV6-1 and TRBJ1-5; D not certain. From germline, CDR1 is MNHNS and CDR2 SASEGT. V gave up 5 bases and J gave up 6 bases, with 11 bases separating them. The CDR3 extends over 13 amino acids. For the CDR3, the DNA is TGTGCCAGCAGTAGCGGACTTCCTCAGCCCCAGCATTTT. Translation gives CASSSGLPQPQHF.

The genes are TRBV4-3 and TRBJ2-1; 7 positions match TRBD2. Trimming took 3 bases from V and 3 from J; bases not matched to a gene: 5. This CDR3 contains 15 residues. Germline V CDR1 and CDR2: LGHNA, YSLEER. CDR3 sequence (DNA): TGCGCCAGCAGCCATTCGGCTAGCGGCTACAATGAGCAGTTCTTC. Its translation: CASSHSASGYNEQFF.

This rearrangement joins TRBV5-4 to TRBJ1-1; tentatively, D is TRBD1 (5 bases). Trimming shortened V by 0 bases and J by 8 bases, and 8 bases separated the two germline ends. CDR1 and CDR2 (germline): SGHNT, YYREEE (reference sequence). The CDR3 has 12 residues. The CDR3 reads CASSLAKGEAFF. CDR3 nucleotide sequence: TGTGCCAGCAGCTTGGCCAAGGGGGAAGCTTTCTTT.

This clone was detected a few times. This chain connects TRBV28 to TRBJ2-7; 7 nucleotides align to TRBD1. CDR1 is MDHEN and CDR2 is SYDVKM in the germline V gene. The CDR3 spans 14 residues. Losses at the gene ends were 3 bases for V and 4 bases for J; bases not matched to a gene: 6. The CDR3 is CASSFRGLGYEQYF. The CDR3 DNA reads TGTGCCAGCAGTTTTAGGGGGCTTGGGTACGAGCAGTACTTC. Full variable domain (remainder filled in from reference TRBV28 and TRBJ2-7): DVKVTQSSRYLVKRTGEKVFLECVQDMDHENMFWYRQDPGLGLRLIYFSYDVKMKEKGDIPEGYSVSREKKERFSLILESASTNQTSMYLCASSFRGLGYEQYFGPGTRLTVT.

The chain carries TRBV12-3 or TRBV12-4 and TRBJ1-5; TRBD1 matches at 7 bases. The CDR3 runs 13 residues. V dropped 8 bases and J dropped 2; count of bases not matched to a gene: 3. The CDR3 region is CASDDRGNQPQHF. The CDR3 DNA sequence: TGTGCCAGCGATGACAGGGGCAATCAGCCCCAGCATTTT.

This clone was counted a single time. The CDR3 bases are TGTGCCAGCAGCTTAATGAGGGCTAGCGGGAGGTTAGGAGAGACCCAGTACTTC. This encodes CASSLMRASGRLGETQYF. The chain uses TRBV7-2 and TRBJ2-5, with TRBD2 matching 11 bases. CDR3 length: 18 amino acids. V gave up 2 bases and J gave up 4 bases; unmatched junction bases: 12. Germline CDR1 and CDR2: SGHTA and FQGNSA.

The chain is built from TRBV5-6 and TRBJ1-1, with 7 nucleotides matching TRBD1. V lost 2 bases, J lost 5 bases, and 9 bases stayed unmatched. The CDR3 has 15 residues. The V gene's germline CDR1 is SGHDT and CDR2 YYEEEE. CDR3 bases: TGTGCCAGCAGCTTCCCTGGAGGCAGGGGGACTGAAGCTTTCTTT. This translates into CASSFPGGRGTEAFF.

J is TRBJ2-5 and V is TRBV10-3; D gene ambiguous. V was trimmed by 3 bases and J by 6 bases, leaving 8 bases between them. This CDR3 contains 12 residues. In germline, CDR1 is ENHRY, CDR2 SYGVKD. CDR3 protein: CAISDAQKTQYF. The CDR3 DNA sequence: TGTGCCATCAGTGACGCACAAAAGACCCAGTACTTC.